This is a list of T cell receptor beta chains from one sample in a study of Graves' ophthalmopathy and Graves' hyperthyroidism. TCRdb used MiXCR to reprocess the multiplex PCR reads, holding one entry per CDR3 protein. Of around 400,000 distinct CDR3 sequences listed, 21% were seen once; the top ten hold 2.5% to 3.5%. Specimen: peripheral blood. The origin of the receptors is a woman in her late teens or twenties with stable Graves' hyperthyroidism. CDR3s include the opening cysteine and the closing phenylalanine or tryptophan. D genes are given only for firm matches. A clone size is listed for some rows: how often the clone was seen (once, few, many), or a class if it is expanded.

size: -
J: TRBJ2-2
V: TRBV4-2
D: -
DNA: TGTGCCAGCAGCCAAACGGGAGACGTGAACACCGGGGAGCTGTTTTTT
CDR3: CASSQTGDVNTGELFF

size: many
J: TRBJ1-3
V: TRBV2
D: -
DNA: TGTGCCAGCAGTGTTTACGGGACCGGAGGAAACACCATATATTTT
CDR3: CASSVYGTGGNTIYF

size: many
J: TRBJ1-1
V: TRBV13
D: TRBD1
DNA: TGTGCCAGCAGCTTGACAGGGGAACGTGAAGCTTTCTTT
CDR3: CASSLTGEREAFF

size: many
J: TRBJ2-7
V: TRBV4-3
D: TRBD2
DNA: TGCGCCAGCAGCCCGACTAGCGGAGCCTACGAGCAGTACTTC
CDR3: CASSPTSGAYEQYF

size: many
J: TRBJ2-7
V: TRBV12-3/TRBV12-4
D: -
DNA: TGTGCCAGCAGGCTACAGGAGGCCTACGAGCAGTACTTC
CDR3: CASRLQEAYEQYF

size: -
J: TRBJ1-5
V: TRBV28
D: -
DNA: TGTGCCAGCAGTTTATCAGGCCTCCGGAAAGGCAATCAGCCCCAGCATTTT
CDR3: CASSLSGLRKGNQPQHF

size: -
J: TRBJ2-7
V: TRBV24-1
D: -
DNA: TGTGCCACCAGTGCCGCCGGGACCCTAGGGCAGTACTTC
CDR3: CATSAAGTLGQYF

size: many
J: TRBJ2-7
V: TRBV2
D: -
DNA: TGTGCCAGAGAAGAAGGGACCCACGAGCAGTACTTC
CDR3: CAREEGTHEQYF

size: -
J: TRBJ1-3
V: TRBV18
D: -
DNA: TGTGCCAGCTCACCAAGTCAGTTCTCTGGAAACACCATATATTTT
CDR3: CASSPSQFSGNTIYF

size: many
J: TRBJ2-7
V: TRBV20-1
D: -
DNA: TGCAGTGCTAGCAGCAGGGGCTACGAGCAGTACTTC
CDR3: CSASSRGYEQYF

size: many
J: TRBJ2-7
V: TRBV7-2
D: TRBD1
DNA: TGTGCCAGCAGCCGCCGAGACAGGGGCTCCTACGAGCAGTACTTC
CDR3: CASSRRDRGSYEQYF

size: -
J: TRBJ1-5
V: TRBV9
D: -
DNA: TGTGCCAGCAGCGGGGTACAACACAATCAGCCCCAGCATTTT
CDR3: CASSGVQHNQPQHF

size: few
J: TRBJ2-2
V: TRBV28
D: TRBD1
DNA: TGTGCCAGCAGTTCCGGGACAGGGGACTCCGGGGAGCTGTTTTTT
CDR3: CASSSGTGDSGELFF

size: few
J: TRBJ2-2
V: TRBV11-1
D: -
DNA: TGTGCCAGCAGCTGGTTCATTACCGGGGAGCTGTTTTTT
CDR3: CASSWFITGELFF

size: -
J: TRBJ1-1
V: TRBV30
D: -
DNA: TGTGCCTGGAGTGTATCAGGGGTAGCTTTCTTT
CDR3: CAWSVSGVAFF